The 9 T cell receptor beta chains below come from one sample, sequenced in a study of response to subunit inactivated influenza vaccine. Via MiXCR, TCRdb re-called the RT-PCR reads, giving one row per CDR3 protein. The table lists 650,000 to 800,000 distinct CDR3 sequences, 18% of them singletons. Source: PBMCs from blood, taken less than 6 days after vaccination. These receptors were collected from a man aged 50 or older who received an inactivated influenza vaccine.

This clonotype has just a few counts. The CDR3 is CSVETGWSSHGYTF. The CDR3 coding sequence is TGCAGCGTTGAGACAGGGTGGTCTAGCCATGGCTACACCTTC. The rearrangement uses TRBV29-1 and TRBJ1-2, with TRBD1 matching 7 bases. After removal of 3 bases from V and 6 bases from J, the junction contained 10 bases not matched to a gene. The germline gives CDR1 SQVTM, CDR2 ANQGSEA. The CDR3 spans 14 residues.

Concerning this clonotype: A much bigger clone sits one base away, suggesting this may be a read error. This chain's CDR3 is CVSSLPDYEQYF. The DNA for the CDR3 is TGTGTCAGCAGTTTGCCAGACTACGAGCAGTACTTC. V gene TRBV12-3 or TRBV12-4 combines with J gene TRBJ2-7; D not resolved. The CDR3 loop spans 12 amino acids.

The gene calls are TRBV5-5 and TRBJ2-7; D not certain. The CDR3 spans 12 residues. V dropped 4 bases and J dropped 2 bases, with 7 bases sitting between them. CDR1 and CDR2 from the germline V gene are SGHKS and YYEKEE (reference sequence). CDR3 loop: CASSQSPYEQYF. The CDR3 DNA follows: TGTGCCAGCAGCCAAAGTCCCTACGAGCAGTACTTC.

This clonotype appeared a few times. The CDR3: CASSQGGQWNYGYTF. CDR3 nucleotides: TGTGCCAGCAGCCAGGGGGGACAGTGGAACTATGGCTACACCTTC. V is TRBV3-1 and J is TRBJ1-2, with 7 bases matching TRBD1. Trimming removed 3 bases from V and 2 bases from J; junction bases left unmatched: 6. Looked up from germline, CDR1 is LGHDT and CDR2 is YNNKEL (reference sequence). The length of the CDR3 is 15 residues.

This sequence joins TRBV28 and TRBJ1-5; TRBD1 aligns across 7 bases. Per the germline V gene, CDR1 is MDHEN and CDR2 is SYDVKM. After removal of 7 bases from V and 3 bases from J, the junction contained 6 bases not matched to a gene. The CDR3 totals 14 residues. The CDR3 DNA follows: TGTGCCAGCAACAAGGACAGGCCCAATCAGCCCCAGCATTTT. Translated: CASNKDRPNQPQHF.

The chain has TRBV12-3 or TRBV12-4 and TRBJ2-1; D gene unclear. The CDR3 runs to 13 residues. V lost 6 bases to trimming and J lost 6 bases, with 12 bases between them. The CDR3 sequence: CASRTSTGNEQFF. The CDR3 DNA follows: TGTGCCAGCAGAACCTCGACGGGCAATGAGCAGTTCTTC.

The CDR3 DNA follows: TGCGCCAGCAGCTTCCAATTCGGGACAGGAAATTCACCCCTCCACTTT. It codes for CASSFQFGTGNSPLHF. The V and J genes are TRBV5-1 and TRBJ1-6; 8 bases map to TRBD1. This CDR3 contains 16 residues. J lost 7 bases, V lost 2 bases, and 8 bases had no gene match. Germline values: CDR1 SGHRS, CDR2 YFSETQ.

The rearrangement uses TRBV27 and TRBJ2-7; the D gene is possibly TRBD2 (6 bases). This CDR3 has 15 amino acids. Germline CDR1 and CDR2: MNHEY and SMNVEV (reference sequence). V shed 2 bases and J shed 3 bases, with 14 bases lying between them. CDR3 nucleotides: TGTGCCAGCAGTTTAGGGACTCAACTGTACTACGAGCAGTACTTC. It codes for CASSLGTQLYYEQYF.

The sample holds a few counts of this clonotype. The gene calls are TRBV20-1 and TRBJ2-7; 10 bases fit TRBD2. With 5 bases clipped from V and 5 bases from J, the junction kept 9 bases outside the gene matches. The CDR3 runs to 14 residues. Germline-derived CDR1 and CDR2 are DFQATT and SNEGSKA (reference sequence). Here the CDR3 reads CSAFEASGSHEQYF. The CDR3 DNA reads as TGCAGTGCTTTCGAAGCTAGCGGGAGCCACGAGCAGTACTTC.